These T cell receptor beta chains were read from a single sample in a study of blood T cell repertoires in COVID-19. Assay: immunoSEQ multiplex PCR; the TCRdb copy retains only in-frame clones and omits some. The sample lists roughly 30,000 clones, 85% occurring once. Sample: peripheral blood. The receptor set was obtained from a human donor with acute or convalescent COVID-19. The donor label of this sample is uncertain. CDR3s include the opening cysteine and the closing phenylalanine or tryptophan. A D gene is named only where the DNA matches it firmly. Not every row has a clone size; where given, it reads once, few, many or a size class.

NA	TRBV7-9	TRBD1	TRBJ2-7	TGTGCCAGCAGCTCTAGCCTCGGACAGGGGATCTACGAGCAGTACTTC	CASSSSLGQGIYEQYF
NA	TRBV27	NA	TRBJ2-7	TGTGCCAGCAGTCGGGACAATTTTTGGGAGGGGTCCCCCTACGAGCAGTACTTC	CASSRDNFWEGSPYEQYF
NA	TRBV10-3	TRBD1	TRBJ2-3	TGTGCCATCTCGCCGGGACAGGGAAATTCAGATACGCAGTATTTT	CAISPGQGNSDTQYF
NA	TRBV7-3	TRBD2	TRBJ2-1	TGTGCCAGCAGCTTTAATGGCGGGGGGTTGGACAATGAGCAGTTCTTC	CASSFNGGGLDNEQFF
NA	TRBV11-3	NA	TRBJ1-2	TGTGCCAGCAGCCCCGGCGGAGGAGACTATGGCTACACCTTC	CASSPGGGDYGYTF
NA	TRBV28	NA	TRBJ1-3	TGTGCCAGCAGTTCAGGGCCTTACTCTGGAAACACCATATATTTT	CASSSGPYSGNTIYF
NA	TRBV24-1	TRBD1	TRBJ1-6	TGTGCCACCAGGGACAGGGGTAATTCACCCCTCCACTTT	CATRDRGNSPLHF
NA	TRBV6-5	NA	TRBJ2-5	TGTGCCAGCAGCTGGGCGGGATATCGGGAGACCCAGTACTTC	CASSWAGYRETQYF
NA	TRBV28	TRBD2	TRBJ2-3	TGTGCCAGCAGTTTAGCGGGGGGTCGAGGGGCCACAGATACGCAGTATTTT	CASSLAGGRGATDTQYF
NA	TRBV6-5	TRBD2	TRBJ2-3	TGTGCCAGCAGCACTAGCGGGAGATATGCAGATACGCAGTATTTT	CASSTSGRYADTQYF
NA	TRBV19	TRBD1	TRBJ1-1	TGTGCCAGTAGTTTCGGACAGGGCGAGACTGAAGCTTTCTTT	CASSFGQGETEAFF
NA	TRBV4-2	NA	TRBJ2-3	TGTGCCAGCAGCCAAAAACAGGGTACAGATACGCAGTATTTT	CASSQKQGTDTQYF
few	TRBV4-2	TRBD1	TRBJ1-2	TGTGCCAGCAGCCACACAATTTCAAGCGGGACAGGGGATGGCTACACCTTC	CASSHTISSGTGDGYTF
once	TRBV4-2	TRBD1	TRBJ1-4	TGTGCCAGCAGCCGAGATCCGGGACAGAATGAAAAACTGTTTTTT	CASSRDPGQNEKLFF
NA	TRBV2	NA	TRBJ1-2	TGTGCCAGCAGTGAAAGCGGCCGTGGCTACACCTTC	CASSESGRGYTF
NA	TRBV18	TRBD2	TRBJ2-1	TGTGCCAGCTCACCCCCCCGGACTAGCGGGAACGGTGAGCAGTTCTTC	CASSPPRTSGNGEQFF
NA	TRBV19	NA	TRBJ2-3	TGTGCCAGTAGTGAGAGCACAGATACGCAGTATTTT	CASSESTDTQYF
NA	TRBV5-1	TRBD1	TRBJ1-1	TGCGCCAGCAGCAAAACGACAGGGGAAAACACTGAAGCTTTCTTT	CASSKTTGENTEAFF
NA	TRBV28	TRBD2	TRBJ2-3	TGTGCCAGCAGTCGGAGCGGGGGGGCCGAGGATACGCAGTATTTT	CASSRSGGAEDTQYF
NA	TRBV30	NA	TRBJ2-7	TGTGCCTGGAGAAAGACAGGAAGCTCCTACGAGCAGTACTTC	CAWRKTGSSYEQYF
NA	TRBV7-6	NA	TRBJ2-3	TGTGCCAGCAGCTTAGCGCCAGGAGGGCGTACAGATACGCAGTATTTT	CASSLAPGGRTDTQYF
NA	TRBV30	TRBD1	TRBJ1-6	TGTGCCTGGAGTTTTAACACAGGGGGAAATTCACCCCTCCACTTT	CAWSFNTGGNSPLHF
NA	TRBV19	NA	TRBJ2-7	TGTGCCAGTAGTATGCAGGCAAGCTCCTACGAGCAGTACTTC	CASSMQASSYEQYF
NA	TRBV19	TRBD1	TRBJ1-2	TGTGCCAGTGGAACAGGGGGCGTTAACTATGGCTACACCTTC	CASGTGGVNYGYTF
NA	TRBV7-8	TRBD2	TRBJ2-5	TGTGCCAGCAGCTTAGTAGGAAGTAGCGGGGGGGCCCGGGAGACCCAGTACTTC	CASSLVGSSGGARETQYF
NA	TRBV6-1	NA	TRBJ1-5	TGTGCCAGCAGTGAAGCGGCCATTTCCAATCAGCCCCAGCATTTT	CASSEAAISNQPQHF
NA	TRBV7-8	TRBD1	TRBJ1-5	TGTGCCAGCAGCGCCGGGACAGGAGCCGGTTATAGCAATCAGCCCCAGCATTTT	CASSAGTGAGYSNQPQHF
NA	TRBV5-5	NA	TRBJ2-3	TGTGCCAGCAGCTTGACGGGGACTCCGGGGGATACGCAGTATTTT	CASSLTGTPGDTQYF
NA	TRBV5-4	TRBD1	TRBJ1-6	TGTGCCAGCAGCCCCGCCAGGGGGCGGAATTCACCCCTCCACTTT	CASSPARGRNSPLHF
NA	TRBV9	NA	TRBJ2-7	TGTGCCAGCAGCGTAGAGATTAGTGCGGAGCAGTACTTC	CASSVEISAEQYF
few	TRBV5-1	NA	TRBJ1-6	TGCGCCAGCAGCTTGACTCTCCAGGCCACCCTTGCCCGTTCACCCCTCCACTTT	CASSLTLQATLARSPLHF
NA	TRBV11-1	NA	TRBJ2-7	TGTGCCAGCAGCTTAGCCGAAGGGACGGGAGCCTACGAGCAGTACTTC	CASSLAEGTGAYEQYF
NA	TRBV3-1/TRBV3-2	NA	TRBJ2-2	TGTGCCAGCAGCCAAGTGGTGAGCACCGGGGAGCTGTTTTTT	CASSQVVSTGELFF
NA	TRBV7-2	NA	TRBJ1-1	TGTGCCAGCCGTCATATAGGACGGGGGGGGAGCACTGAAGCTTTCTTT	CASRHIGRGGSTEAFF
NA	TRBV9	TRBD1	TRBJ1-2	TGTGCCAGCAGCGCGGGACAGATCATCAACTATGGCTACACCTTC	CASSAGQIINYGYTF
NA	TRBV3-1/TRBV3-2	TRBD1	TRBJ1-1	TGTGCCAGCAGCGCCGGGACAGGGGACTCGAACACTGAAGCTTTCTTT	CASSAGTGDSNTEAFF
few	TRBV5-1	NA	TRBJ1-1	TGCGCCAGCAGCTACACGGGACAGAACACTGAAGCTTTCTTT	CASSYTGQNTEAFF